A selection of T cell receptor beta chains follows, all from one sample in a study of long-term antiretroviral therapy in people with HIV. Sequencing was performed with immunoSEQ multiplex PCR; in TCRdb, only in-frame clones are kept and a portion is missing. Of around 31,000 clones listed, roughly 85% were seen once; the top ten hold roughly 3.5%. This material consisted of unsorted PBMCs, taken 0.8 years before starting antiretroviral therapy. These receptors were obtained from a man aged 18 to 30 with HIV. Both conserved end residues are part of each CDR3. Each record gives: clone size, V gene, J gene, D gene, CDR3 protein, CDR3 DNA. The D gene is left open where the match is weak. Only part of the rows carry a size: once, few, many, or a class if the clone is expanded.

size: NA
V: TRBV10-2
J: TRBJ1-3
D: NA
CDR3: CASSYPRGGSGNTIYF
DNA: TGCGCCAGCAGCTACCCGAGGGGCGGCTCTGGAAACACCATATATTTT

size: NA
V: TRBV4-3
J: TRBJ2-3
D: NA
CDR3: CASSQDSGTQYF
DNA: TGCGCCAGCAGCCAAGATTCGGGTACGCAGTATTTT

size: NA
V: TRBV5-1
J: TRBJ2-7
D: NA
CDR3: CASSLDRRGESWSEVGYGYEQYF
DNA: TGCGCCAGCAGCTTGGATCGCAGGGGGGAGTCTTGGTCGGAGGTGGGGTACGGATACGAGCAGTACTTC

size: NA
V: TRBV30
J: TRBJ1-1
D: TRBD1
CDR3: CACYPGGAINTEAFF
DNA: TGTGCCTGCTACCCAGGGGGCGCGATAAACACTGAAGCTTTCTTT

size: once
V: TRBV7-2
J: TRBJ1-3
D: NA
CDR3: CASSLVGTKGPTSGNTIYF
DNA: TGTGCCAGCAGCTTAGTTGGGACCAAGGGCCCTACCTCTGGAAACACCATATATTTT

size: NA
V: TRBV27
J: TRBJ2-3
D: NA
CDR3: CASSLWLNTDTQYF
DNA: TGTGCCAGCAGTTTATGGCTGAACACAGATACGCAGTATTTT

size: NA
V: TRBV6-5
J: TRBJ1-2
D: NA
CDR3: CASSPPGNGYTF
DNA: TGTGCCAGCAGTCCCCCAGGGAACGGCTACACCTTC

size: NA
V: TRBV7-6
J: TRBJ2-6
D: NA
CDR3: CASSLAGLAGANVLTF
DNA: TGTGCCAGCAGCTTAGCAGGCCTAGCAGGGGCCAACGTCCTGACTTTC

size: NA
V: TRBV4-2
J: TRBJ1-1
D: TRBD1
CDR3: CAGRITGDTEAFF
DNA: TGTGCCGGTAGAATAACAGGGGACACTGAAGCTTTCTTT

size: NA
V: TRBV19
J: TRBJ2-1
D: TRBD2
CDR3: CASSKDLAGGPSNEQFF
DNA: TGTGCCAGTAGTAAAGATCTAGCGGGGGGACCTAGCAATGAGCAGTTCTTC

size: NA
V: TRBV4-3
J: TRBJ2-2
D: NA
CDR3: CASSQRDSPGTGELFF
DNA: TGCGCCAGCAGCCAGCGGGACTCCCCGGGGACCGGGGAGCTGTTTTTT

size: few
V: TRBV5-1
J: TRBJ1-1
D: NA
CDR3: CASSFLGSTEAFF
DNA: TGCGCCAGCAGCTTTTTGGGGAGCACTGAAGCTTTCTTT

size: NA
V: TRBV7-3
J: TRBJ2-3
D: NA
CDR3: CASSLDAESTDTQYF
DNA: TGTGCCAGCAGCTTAGATGCGGAGAGCACAGATACGCAGTATTTT

size: NA
V: TRBV6-4
J: TRBJ1-2
D: NA
CDR3: CASSPGTNPRDVYGYTF
DNA: TGTGCCAGCAGTCCGGGTACCAACCCCCGAGACGTCTATGGCTACACCTTC

size: few
V: TRBV19
J: TRBJ1-6
D: NA
CDR3: CASSGGGNSPLHF
DNA: TGTGCCAGTAGTGGCGGGGGCAATTCACCCCTCCACTTT

size: NA
V: TRBV7-3
J: TRBJ1-1
D: TRBD1
CDR3: CASSVGQGNTEAFF
DNA: TGTGCCAGCAGCGTAGGACAGGGGAACACTGAAGCTTTCTTT

size: few
V: TRBV9
J: TRBJ2-1
D: NA
CDR3: CASSVDWQGAYNEQFF
DNA: TGTGCCAGCAGCGTGGATTGGCAGGGAGCCTACAATGAGCAGTTCTTC

size: once
V: TRBV7-9
J: TRBJ1-4
D: TRBD1
CDR3: CASSFGQGAREKLFF
DNA: TGTGCCAGCAGCTTTGGTCAGGGGGCAAGGGAAAAACTGTTTTTT

size: once
V: TRBV6-1
J: TRBJ1-1
D: TRBD1
CDR3: CASSAGHPSGGTEAFF
DNA: TGTGCCAGCAGTGCCGGACATCCCTCAGGGGGCACTGAAGCTTTCTTT

size: NA
V: TRBV7-8
J: TRBJ1-5
D: TRBD1
CDR3: CASSLISRGLDQPQHF
DNA: TGTGCCAGCAGCTTAATTTCCAGGGGGCTCGATCAGCCCCAGCATTTT

size: NA
V: TRBV5-1
J: TRBJ1-1
D: TRBD1
CDR3: CASSTSTGGVAFF
DNA: TGCGCCAGCAGCACTTCAACAGGGGGAGTAGCTTTCTTT